This T cell receptor (beta chain) is from a study of blood T cell repertoires in COVID-19. Looking at the study overall: From T cells, B-cell-depleted T cells, or PBMCs came the material, which was cDNA or gDNA.

Participants' own reports of clinical history determined their cohort assignment. People in the exposed group encountered a COVID-19 case within 2 weeks before entering the study. Per the original data handling: Counts of nucleated cells, estimated from reference gene primer amplification, were obtained. Libraries were prepared by immunoSEQ multiplex PCR; TCRdb keeps only in-frame clonotypes and omits some of them. V and J calls and clone size follow that table, whereas D and trimming were derived from the DNA. The data contain fewer than 250,000 clones, under 90% of them singletons. The ends were cut back, 5 bases at V and 7 bases at J, with 9 bases in the middle. The CDR3 spans 13 residues. From germline, CDR1 is MDHEN and CDR2 SYDVKM.

The V gene is TRBV28, the J gene TRBJ1-6; TRBD1 might be the D (6 bases). The sample comprised PBMCs or T cells enriched from blood (not recorded which). The sequence was obtained from a woman in her 50s who had been exposed to COVID-19. As DNA, the CDR3 is TGTGCCAGCAGTATACAGGGAAATTCACCCCTCCACTTT. It is translated as CASSIQGNSPLHF.